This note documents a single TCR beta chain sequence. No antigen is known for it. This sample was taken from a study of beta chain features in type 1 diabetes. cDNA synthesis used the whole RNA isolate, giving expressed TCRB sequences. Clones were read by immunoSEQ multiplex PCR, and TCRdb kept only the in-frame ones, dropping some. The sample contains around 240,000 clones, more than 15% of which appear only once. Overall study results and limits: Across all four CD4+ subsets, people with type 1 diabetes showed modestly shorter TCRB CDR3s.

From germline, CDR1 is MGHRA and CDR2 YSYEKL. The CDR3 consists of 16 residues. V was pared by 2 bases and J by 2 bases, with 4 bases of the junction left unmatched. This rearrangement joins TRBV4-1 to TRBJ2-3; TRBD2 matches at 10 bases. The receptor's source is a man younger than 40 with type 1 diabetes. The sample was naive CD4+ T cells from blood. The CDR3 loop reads CASSQILAGDTDTQYF. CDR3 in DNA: TGCGCCAGCAGCCAAATTCTAGCGGGGGACACAGATACGCAGTATTTT.